The sequence of this TCR beta chain was determined in a study of technical replicates of blood from a few donors. The CDR3 contains 17 residues. Trimming cost V 7 bases and J 1 base; bases outside gene matches: 9. In germline, CDR1 is LNHDA, CDR2 SQIVND (reference sequence). The table came from immunoSEQ multiplex PCR; TCRdb's copy has only in-frame clones and leaves some out. Of approximately 70,000 clones listed, about 89% are singletons. The rearrangement links TRBV19 to TRBJ2-2; 10 bases match TRBD1. The sample comprised PBMCs. This receptor was taken from a human donor in good health. Some clones in this sample may be carry-over from other donors' samples. In DNA form, the CDR3 reads TGTGCCAGTAATAAGGCCCGGACAGGGGGGAACACCGGGGAGCTGTTTTTT. Translating it yields CASNKARTGGNTGELFF.